This TCR beta chain stems from a study of blood T cell repertoires in COVID-19. The overall study: Acute and convalescent COVID-19 specimens originated in the United States, Italy and Spain.

The method was immunoSEQ multiplex PCR; TCRdb's version includes in-frame clones alone and lacks a portion of them. The sample contains about 150,000 clones, roughly 87% of which appear only once. This CDR3 is built from 16 residues. The germline V gene encodes CDR1 SGHTA and CDR2 FQGTGA. After removal of 5 bases from V and 5 bases from J, the junction contained 12 bases not matched to a gene. Sequenced input: peripheral blood. This sequence was found in a woman aged 45-65 years with acute or convalescent COVID-19. The rearrangement joins TRBV7-3 to TRBJ2-7; 10 bases fit TRBD2. In DNA form, the CDR3 reads TGTGCCAGCAGCCCTACCGGACTAGCGGACAGACACGAGCAGTACTTC. Translation gives CASSPTGLADRHEQYF.